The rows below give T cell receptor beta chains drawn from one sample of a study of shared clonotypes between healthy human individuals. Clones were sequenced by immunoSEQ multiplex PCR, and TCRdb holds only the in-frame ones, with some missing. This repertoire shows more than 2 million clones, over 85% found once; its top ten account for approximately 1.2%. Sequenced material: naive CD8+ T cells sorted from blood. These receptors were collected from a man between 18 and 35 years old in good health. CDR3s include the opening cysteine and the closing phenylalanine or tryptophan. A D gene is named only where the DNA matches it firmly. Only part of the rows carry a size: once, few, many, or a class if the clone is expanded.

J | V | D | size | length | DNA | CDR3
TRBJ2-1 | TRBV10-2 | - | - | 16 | TGCGCCAGCAATGGGGCCCACGGGAGCTCCTACAATGAGCAGTTCTTC | CASNGAHGSSYNEQFF
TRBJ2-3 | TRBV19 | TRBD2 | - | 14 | TGTGCCAGTAGTATACTAGCGGGCACAGATACGCAGTATTTT | CASSILAGTDTQYF
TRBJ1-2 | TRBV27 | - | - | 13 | TGTGCCAGCAGCCCAGGGCCTAACTATGGCTACACCTTC | CASSPGPNYGYTF
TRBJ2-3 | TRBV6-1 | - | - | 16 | TGTGCCAGCAGTGAACCAAGTGAGGTTGACGCAGATACGCAGTATTTT | CASSEPSEVDADTQYF
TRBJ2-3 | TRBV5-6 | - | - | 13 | TGTGCCAGCAGCCTGGGTGGTGAGGGGACGCAGTATTTT | CASSLGGEGTQYF
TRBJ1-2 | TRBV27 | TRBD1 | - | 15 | TGTGCCAGCAGTTTATCGACAGGGGTGAACTATGGCTACACCTTC | CASSLSTGVNYGYTF
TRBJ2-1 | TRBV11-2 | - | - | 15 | TGTGCCAGCAGTCAGGAGGGTCTGGGATACAATGAGCAGTTCTTC | CASSQEGLGYNEQFF
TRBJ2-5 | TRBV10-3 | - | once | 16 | TGTGCCATCCAGCGAGAGGGGGAACCACTCCAAGAGACCCAGTACTTC | CAIQREGEPLQETQYF
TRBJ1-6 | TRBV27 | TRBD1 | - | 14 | TGTGCCAGCACCCGGACAGGGGGGGCTTCACCCCTCCACTTT | CASTRTGGASPLHF
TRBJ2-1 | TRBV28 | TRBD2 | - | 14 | TGTGCCAGCAGCGGGACTAGCGATTGGGCTGAGCAGTTCTTC | CASSGTSDWAEQFF
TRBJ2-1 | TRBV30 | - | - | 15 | TGTGCCTGGAGCCGAGCAGGGAGCTCCTACAATGAGCAGTTCTTC | CAWSRAGSSYNEQFF
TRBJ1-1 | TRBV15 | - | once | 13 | TGTGCCACCAGCCCTTGGGAGGACACTGAAGCTTTCTTT | CATSPWEDTEAFF
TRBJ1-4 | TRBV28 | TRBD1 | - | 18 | TGTGCCAGCAGTCTGGTGGGGGGACAGGGGTGGACTAATGAAAAACTGTTTTTT | CASSLVGGQGWTNEKLFF
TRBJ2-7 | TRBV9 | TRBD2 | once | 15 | TGTGCCAGCAGCGTAGGAGCAGGGCCTAGCGGCGAGCAGTACTTC | CASSVGAGPSGEQYF
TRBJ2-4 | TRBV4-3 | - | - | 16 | TGCGCCAGCAGCCAGGGATCACCGGGACTCCTAAACATTCAGTACTTC | CASSQGSPGLLNIQYF
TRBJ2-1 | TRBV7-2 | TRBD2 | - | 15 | TGTGCCAGCAGCATGCTAGCGGGAGCCTACAATGAGCAGTTCTTC | CASSMLAGAYNEQFF
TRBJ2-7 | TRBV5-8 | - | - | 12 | TGTGCCAGCAGCATAGGAGGGATATATCCGTACTTC | CASSIGGIYPYF